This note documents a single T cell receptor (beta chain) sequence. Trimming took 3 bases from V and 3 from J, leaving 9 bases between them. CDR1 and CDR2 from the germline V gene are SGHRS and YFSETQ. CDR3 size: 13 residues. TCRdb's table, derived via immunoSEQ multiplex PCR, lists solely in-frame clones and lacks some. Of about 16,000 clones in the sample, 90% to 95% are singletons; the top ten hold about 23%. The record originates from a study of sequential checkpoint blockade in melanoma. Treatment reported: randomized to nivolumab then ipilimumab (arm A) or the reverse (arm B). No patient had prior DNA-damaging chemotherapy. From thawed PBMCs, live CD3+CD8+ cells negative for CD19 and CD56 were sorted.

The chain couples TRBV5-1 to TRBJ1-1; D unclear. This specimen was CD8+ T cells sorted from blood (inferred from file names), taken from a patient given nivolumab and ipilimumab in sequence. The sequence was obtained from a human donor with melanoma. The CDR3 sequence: CASSYGGDTEAFF. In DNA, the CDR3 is TGCGCCAGCAGCTACGGCGGGGACACTGAAGCTTTCTTT.